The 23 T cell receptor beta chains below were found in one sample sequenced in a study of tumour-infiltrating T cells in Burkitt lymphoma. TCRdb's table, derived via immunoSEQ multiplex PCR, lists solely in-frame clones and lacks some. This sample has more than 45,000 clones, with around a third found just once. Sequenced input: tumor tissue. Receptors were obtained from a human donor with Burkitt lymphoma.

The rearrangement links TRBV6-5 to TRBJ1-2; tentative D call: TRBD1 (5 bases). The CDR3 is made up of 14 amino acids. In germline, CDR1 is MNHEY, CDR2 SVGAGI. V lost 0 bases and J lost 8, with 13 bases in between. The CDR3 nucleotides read TGTGCCAGCAGTTACTCCCAGGACATCAGGGGCTACACCTTC. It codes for CASSYSQDIRGYTF.

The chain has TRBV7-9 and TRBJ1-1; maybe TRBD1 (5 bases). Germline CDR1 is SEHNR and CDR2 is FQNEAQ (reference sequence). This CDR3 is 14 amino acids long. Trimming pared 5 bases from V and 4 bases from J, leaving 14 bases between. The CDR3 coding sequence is TGTGCCAGCAGCCAACGGGACCTGGGCACTGAAGCTTTCTTT. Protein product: CASSQRDLGTEAFF. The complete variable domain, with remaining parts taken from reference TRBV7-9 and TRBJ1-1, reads DTGVSQNPRHKITKRGQNVTFRCDPISEHNRLYWYRQTLGQGPEFLTYFQNEAQLEKSRLLSDRFSAERPKGSFSTLEIQRTEQGDSAMYLCASSQRDLGTEAFFGQGTRLTVV.

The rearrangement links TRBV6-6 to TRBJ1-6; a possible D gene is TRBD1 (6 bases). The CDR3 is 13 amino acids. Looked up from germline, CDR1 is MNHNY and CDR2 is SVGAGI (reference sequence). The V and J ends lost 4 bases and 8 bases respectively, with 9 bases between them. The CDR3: CASSSRGDSPLHF. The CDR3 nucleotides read TGTGCCAGCAGTTCTAGGGGGGATTCACCCCTCCACTTT.

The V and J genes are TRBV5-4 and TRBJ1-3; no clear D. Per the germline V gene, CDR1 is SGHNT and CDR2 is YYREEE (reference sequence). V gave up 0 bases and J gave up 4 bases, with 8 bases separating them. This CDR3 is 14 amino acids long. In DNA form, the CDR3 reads TGTGCCAGCAGCTTGGATAGTTCCGGAAACACCATATATTTT. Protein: CASSLDSSGNTIYF. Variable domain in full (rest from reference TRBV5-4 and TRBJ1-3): ETGVTQSPTHLIKTRGQQVTLRCSSQSGHNTVSWYQQALGQGPQFIFQYYREEENGRGNFPPRFSGLQFPNYSSELNVNALELDDSALYLCASSLDSSGNTIYFGEGSWLTVV.

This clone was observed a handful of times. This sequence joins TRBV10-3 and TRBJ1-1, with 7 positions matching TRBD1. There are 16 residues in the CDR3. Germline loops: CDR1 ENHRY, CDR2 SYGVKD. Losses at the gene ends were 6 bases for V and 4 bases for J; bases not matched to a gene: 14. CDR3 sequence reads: CAIRSRGGRGGTEAFF. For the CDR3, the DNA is TGTGCCATCAGGTCAAGAGGGGGCAGGGGAGGCACTGAAGCTTTCTTT.

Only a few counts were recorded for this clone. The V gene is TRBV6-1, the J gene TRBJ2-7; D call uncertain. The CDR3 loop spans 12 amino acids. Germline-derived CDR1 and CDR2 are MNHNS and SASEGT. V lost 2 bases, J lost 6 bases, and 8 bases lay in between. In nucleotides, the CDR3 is TGTGCCAGCAGTGAACTCAAGTCCGAGCAGTACTTC. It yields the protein CASSELKSEQYF.

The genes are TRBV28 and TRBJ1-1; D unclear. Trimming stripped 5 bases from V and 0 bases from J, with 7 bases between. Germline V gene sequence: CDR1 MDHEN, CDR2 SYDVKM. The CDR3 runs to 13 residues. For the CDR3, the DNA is TGTGCCAGCAGTGTACAGATGAACACTGAAGCTTTCTTT. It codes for CASSVQMNTEAFF. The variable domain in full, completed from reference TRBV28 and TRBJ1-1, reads DVKVTQSSRYLVKRTGEKVFLECVQDMDHENMFWYRQDPGLGLRLIYFSYDVKMKEKGDIPEGYSVSREKKERFSLILESASTNQTSMYLCASSVQMNTEAFFGQGTRLTVV.

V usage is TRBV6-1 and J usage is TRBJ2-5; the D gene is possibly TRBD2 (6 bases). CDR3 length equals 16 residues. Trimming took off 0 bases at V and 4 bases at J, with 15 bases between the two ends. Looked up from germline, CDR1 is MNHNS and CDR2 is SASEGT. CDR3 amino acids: CASSEADGGGGETQYF. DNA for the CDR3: TGTGCCAGCAGTGAAGCTGACGGGGGAGGAGGAGAGACCCAGTACTTC.

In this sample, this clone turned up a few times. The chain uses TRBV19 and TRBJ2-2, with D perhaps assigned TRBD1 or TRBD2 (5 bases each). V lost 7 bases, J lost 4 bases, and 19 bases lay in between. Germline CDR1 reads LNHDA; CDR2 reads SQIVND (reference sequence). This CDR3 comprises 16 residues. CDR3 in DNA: TGTGCCAGTACTAAGGGTGCCGGGGCGGGCACCGGGGAGCTGTTTTTT. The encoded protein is CASTKGAGAGTGELFF.

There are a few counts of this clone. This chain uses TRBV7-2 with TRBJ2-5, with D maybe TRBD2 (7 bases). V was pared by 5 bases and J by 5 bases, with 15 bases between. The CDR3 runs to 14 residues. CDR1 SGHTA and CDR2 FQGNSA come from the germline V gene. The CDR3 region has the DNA TGTGCCAGCAGCGCGGCGGGGGCGGGGGAGACCCAGTACTTC. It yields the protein CASSAAGAGETQYF.

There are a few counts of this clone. As DNA, the CDR3 is TGTGCCAGCAGCTTAGAAGTCCAGTGGGACGCAGATACGCAGTATTTT. Encoded protein: CASSLEVQWDADTQYF. This rearrangement joins TRBV7-9 to TRBJ2-3; D is perhaps TRBD1 or TRBD2 (5 bases each). The CDR3 contains 16 residues. Germline V gene sequence: CDR1 SEHNR, CDR2 FQNEAQ (reference sequence). Trimming cost V 1 base and J 4 bases, with 15 bases left between them.

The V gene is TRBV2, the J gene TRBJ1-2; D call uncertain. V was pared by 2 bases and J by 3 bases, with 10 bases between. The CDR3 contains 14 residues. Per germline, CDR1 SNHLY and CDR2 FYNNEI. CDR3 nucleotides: TGTGCCAGCAGTGAACTCGTAGGAGACTATGGCTACACCTTC. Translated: CASSELVGDYGYTF.

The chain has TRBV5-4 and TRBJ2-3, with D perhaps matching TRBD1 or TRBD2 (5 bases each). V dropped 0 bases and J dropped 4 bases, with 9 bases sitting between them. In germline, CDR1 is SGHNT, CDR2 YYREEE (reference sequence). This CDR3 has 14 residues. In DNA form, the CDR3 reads TGTGCCAGCAGCTTGGCTGGGACCCCAGATACGCAGTATTTT. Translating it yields CASSLAGTPDTQYF.

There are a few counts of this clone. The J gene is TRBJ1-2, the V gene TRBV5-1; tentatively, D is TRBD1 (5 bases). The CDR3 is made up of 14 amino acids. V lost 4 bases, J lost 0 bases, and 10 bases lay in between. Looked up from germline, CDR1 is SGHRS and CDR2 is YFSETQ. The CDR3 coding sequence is TGCGCCAGCAGCCTCCCGGGGGCTAACTATGGCTACACCTTC. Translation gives CASSLPGANYGYTF.

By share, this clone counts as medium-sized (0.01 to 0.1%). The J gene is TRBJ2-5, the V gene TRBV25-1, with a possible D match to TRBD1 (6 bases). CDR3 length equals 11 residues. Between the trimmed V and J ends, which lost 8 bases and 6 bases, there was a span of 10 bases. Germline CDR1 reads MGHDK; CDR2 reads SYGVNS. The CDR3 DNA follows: TGTGCCAGCTCCAGGGGTAAGACCCAGTACTTC. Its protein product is CASSRGKTQYF.

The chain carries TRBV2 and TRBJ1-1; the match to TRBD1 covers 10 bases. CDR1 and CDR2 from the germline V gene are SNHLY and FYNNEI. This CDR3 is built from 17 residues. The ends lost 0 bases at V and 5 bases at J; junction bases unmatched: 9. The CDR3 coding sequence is TGTGCCAGCAGTGAAGCCGAAGGACAGGGGGTAGGAACTGAAGCTTTCTTT. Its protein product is CASSEAEGQGVGTEAFF.

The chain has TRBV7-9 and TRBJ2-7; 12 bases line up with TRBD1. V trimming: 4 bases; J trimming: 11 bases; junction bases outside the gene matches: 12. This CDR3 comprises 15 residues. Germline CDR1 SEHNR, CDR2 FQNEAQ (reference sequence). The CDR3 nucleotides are TGTGCCAGCAGCTACGGGACAGGGGGCCTCCGATGGGAGTACTTC. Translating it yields CASSYGTGGLRWEYF.

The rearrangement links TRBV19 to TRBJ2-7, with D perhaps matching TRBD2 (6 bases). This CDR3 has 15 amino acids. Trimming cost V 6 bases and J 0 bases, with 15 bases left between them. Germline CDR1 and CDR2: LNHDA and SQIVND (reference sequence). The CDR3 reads CASSRAGGASYEQYF. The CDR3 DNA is TGTGCCAGTAGCAGGGCGGGCGGGGCCTCCTACGAGCAGTACTTC.

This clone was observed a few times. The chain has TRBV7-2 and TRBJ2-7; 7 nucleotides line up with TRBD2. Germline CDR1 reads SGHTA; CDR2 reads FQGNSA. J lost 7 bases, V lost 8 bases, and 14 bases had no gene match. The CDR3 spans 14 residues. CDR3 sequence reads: CASSTGGSLREQYF. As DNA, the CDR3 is TGTGCCAGCTCCACGGGGGGATCCCTGCGGGAGCAGTACTTC.

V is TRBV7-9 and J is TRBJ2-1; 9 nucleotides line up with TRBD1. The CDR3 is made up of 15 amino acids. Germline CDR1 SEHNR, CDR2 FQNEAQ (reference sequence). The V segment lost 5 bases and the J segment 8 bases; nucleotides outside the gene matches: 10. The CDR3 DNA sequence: TGTGCCAGCAGCGCGGCCGGGACAGGGAGGGATGAGCAGTTCTTC. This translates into CASSAAGTGRDEQFF.

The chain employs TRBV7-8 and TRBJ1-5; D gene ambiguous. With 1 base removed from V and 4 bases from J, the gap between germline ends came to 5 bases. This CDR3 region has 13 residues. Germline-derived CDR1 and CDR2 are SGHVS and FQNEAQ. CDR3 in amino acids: CASSLEWNQPQHF. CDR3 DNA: TGTGCCAGCAGCTTAGAGTGGAATCAGCCCCAGCATTTT.

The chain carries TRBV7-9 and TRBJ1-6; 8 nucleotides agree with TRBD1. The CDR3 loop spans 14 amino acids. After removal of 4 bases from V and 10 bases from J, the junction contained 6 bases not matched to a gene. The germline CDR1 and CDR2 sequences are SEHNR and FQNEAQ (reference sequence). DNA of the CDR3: TGTGCCAGCAGCTATGGACAGGGCTACTCACCCCTCCACTTT. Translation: CASSYGQGYSPLHF.

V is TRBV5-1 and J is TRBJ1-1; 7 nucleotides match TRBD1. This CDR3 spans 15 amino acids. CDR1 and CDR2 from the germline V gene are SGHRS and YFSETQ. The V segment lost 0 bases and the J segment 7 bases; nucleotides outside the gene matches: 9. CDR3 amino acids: CASSLDPGTENEAFF. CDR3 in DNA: TGCGCCAGCAGCTTGGATCCTGGGACAGAGAATGAAGCTTTCTTT.